This T cell receptor (beta chain) is from a study of T cell responses to AZD1222 COVID-19 vaccine. TCRdb's copy holds only in-frame clones and misses some; the assay was immunoSEQ multiplex PCR. There are around 140,000 clones in the sample; approximately 87% occur only once, and about 1.5% lies in the top ten. Study-wide findings and caveats: Only a handful of AZD1222 recipients, more than 5 in all, had baseline seropositivity. Mapped onto spike, vaccine-associated CD4 TCRs spanned it and were dominant at 160-218 and 743-854.

Turning to this clone: Its target is unknown.

The CDR3 runs 18 residues. Looked up from germline, CDR1 is SGHDN and CDR2 is FVKESK. The V segment lost 0 bases and the J segment 4 bases; nucleotides outside the gene matches: 10. The chain links TRBV14 to TRBJ2-5; 11 nucleotides match TRBD2. The sequencing used peripheral blood, collected 28 days after the second AZD1222 dose. The clonotype originates from an adult who received the AZD1222 COVID-19 vaccine. CDR3 bases: TGTGCCAGCAGCCAAGAGAGCCGTCTAGCGGGGGGCGGAGAGACCCAGTACTTC. This codes for CASSQESRLAGGGETQYF.